Reported below is one TCR beta chain. This clonotype was observed many times. Its binding antigen is unknown. The record has no base qualities; no much larger clone is one base away. Amplification of TCR beta CDR3 regions was carried out from RNA transcripts. For the first round of RT-PCR on the TCR CDR3, the HTBI primer set was used together with the Qiagen OneStep RT-PCR kit. A second multiplex PCR round built the libraries, followed by size selection and purification. The libraries were sequenced on an Illumina HiSeq2000 using paired-end 100 bp reads. Under the source paper's analysis protocol: SOAPnuke was used to process the raw data, throwing out any read that contained adapters or uncalled bases, had a mean Phred below 15, or lacked an exact constant-primer or identifier match. High-quality paired reads were merged using COPE v1.2.5, and each unique nucleotide sequence was defined as a clonotype. Clonotypes were aligned to IMGT TRBV, TRBD and TRBJ reference segments using MiTCR v1.1. The analysis was restricted to V-J combinations with a frequency above 0.0001, which together covered over 99% of the repertoires. A TCS score was defined as the ratio of F50 (clonal expansion) to E x V (chaos), with BLOSUM62-based TCRdist applied between CDR3 peptides within each V-J. Welch's t-statistics and random forest reduced 514 V-J features to some 14, which were used in a naive Bayes classifier (R e1071). TCRdb itself trimmed the public reads at Q25 with fastp, ran MiXCR and retained productive beta chains. Rows matching on CDR3 protein sequence are summarized as one entry with the most common DNA and genes. The V and J calls follow TCRdb's processing rather than the paper's. The sample table shows fewer than 550,000 distinct CDR3 sequences, and roughly a quarter are seen once. The ten largest clones represent approximately 10% of the sample.

The source of the sample is a study of T cells in Graves' hyperthyroidism and ophthalmopathy (dated by TCRdb to the late 2010s). A note on the overall study: Peripheral blood samples were taken at the time of initial diagnosis, prior to any treatment. TCR V-J signatures able to tell the groups apart were searched for in a discovery cohort of 95 or so patients, of whom over 40 had Graves' ophthalmopathy and roughly 59 had stable Graves' hyperthyroidism. An independent validation cohort of about 19 hyperthyroidism patients and 17 patients who later progressed to ophthalmopathy tested prospective prediction of ophthalmopathy. For training and testing, the approximately 97 patients in the discovery cohort were randomly divided in a 7:3 ratio. The study also compared thyroid tissue and blood T-cell repertoires from roughly six Graves' hyperthyroidism patients. Once sampling was done, hyperthyroidism patients were given methimazole at a starting dose of 30 mg daily, whereas ophthalmopathy patients were given high-dose intravenous methylprednisolone. TCR Vbeta CDR3 sequencing of around 130 peripheral blood samples (43 ophthalmopathy, 75 hyperthyroidism and around 17 progressor patients) is reported in the paper. Broader findings and caveats from the paper: Sample size was not statistically predetermined, and blinding of investigators to group allocation was not performed. Most expanded thyroid clonotypes (frequency above 0.001) were also found in blood, which suggests that blood repertoires may mirror thyroid immune responses. Ophthalmopathy was separated from stable hyperthyroidism by a 13 V-J signature model, with 87.88% sensitivity and about 84% specificity obtained in cross-validation and 80%/75% obtained in testing. In validation, progression to ophthalmopathy was predicted by the model with approximately 67% sensitivity and 72.22% specificity, a median of about 6.4 months before onset.

The germline V gene specifies LGHNA as CDR1 and YNFKEQ as CDR2. CDR3 length: 16 amino acids, cysteine to phenylalanine. Kept here is only the CDR3 DNA, which spans 48 bases and is read in frame from base 1. From V the trimming removes 0 bases and from J it removes 3 bases, while the gene matches leave 7 bases of the junction unaccounted for. In the ophthalmopathy patients, disease was moderately to severely active, with a Clinical Activity Score of 3 or more, a NOSPECS grade of 4 or more, and a duration of less than 3 months. The study excluded patients with uncontrolled infections, other autoimmune diseases, pregnancy or lactation. Clinical symptoms, serum thyroxine and TRAb, thyroid ultrasound, and orbital computed tomography formed the basis for the diagnoses. Ficoll-Paque density gradient centrifugation was used to isolate PBMCs from under 11 ml of fresh peripheral blood. Total RNA was extracted using Trizol reagent, and RNA quality was assessed on an Agilent 2100 Bioanalyzer.

The sequence derives from a woman aged 30 to 39 with Graves' ophthalmopathy. The chain employs TRBV4-2 and TRBJ2-7; the central 8 bases match TRBD1. Sequencing was carried out using blood. The base sequence is TGTGCCAGCAGCCAAGATCGGACAGGGAAGAACTACGAGCAGTACTTC. This translates into CASSQDRTGKNYEQYF.